Given below is one TCR beta chain in context. What it recognizes is unknown. This entry belongs to a study of blood T cells in healthy people across ages. Study outcomes and limitations: Expanded clonotype changes were possibly confounded by unknown donor CMV status. It was found that TCR beta diversity correlated strongly with the percentage of naive T cells.

This CDR3 region has 13 residues. V shed 6 bases and J shed 3 bases, with 14 bases lying between them. Per germline, CDR1 DFQATT and CDR2 SNEGSKA (reference sequence). Sample-barcoded 5' priming and a J-beta primer mix drove a second PCR of about 6 to 12 cycles. TCRdb re-called the 5' RACE reads with MiXCR, one entry per CDR3 protein. The sample lists more than 900,000 distinct CDR3 sequences, 20% to 25% occurring once. This same sample was also part of a study on T cells of mothers and their children. That study reports: Researchers report slightly higher, though non-significant, overlap in related mother-child pairs than in unrelated pairs.

The source material was blood. The genes are TRBV20-1 and TRBJ1-1; D perhaps matches TRBD1 (6 bases). The receptor was derived from a girl aged 2-10 years in good health. CDR3 region: CSAPRDTYTEAFF. CDR3 DNA: TGCAGTGCGCCCCGGGACACCTACACTGAAGCTTTCTTT.